This T cell receptor (beta chain) was captured in a study of OX40 agonist ivuxolimab in advanced cancers. The overall study: Patients were given ivuxolimab, an antibody that agonizes OX40 (CD134). Partial responses occurred in Three dose-escalation patients, one with hepatocellular carcinoma and two with cutaneous melanoma.

Using immunoSEQ multiplex PCR, the repertoire was profiled, and TCRdb retains in-frame clones only, with some absent. Of roughly 56,000 clones listed, roughly 84% are singletons. This clone was counted a few times. Germline V gene lookup returns CDR1 LNHDA and CDR2 SQIVND (reference sequence). V lost 4 bases to trimming and J lost 3 bases; unmatched junction nucleotides: 9. CDR3 length: 16 residues. The sample in question was CD4+ or CD8+ T cells sorted from blood, obtained in a trial of the OX40 agonist ivuxolimab. The TCR was taken from an adult with an advanced solid tumor such as melanoma, head and neck, liver or kidney cancer. This chain uses TRBV19 with TRBJ2-1; TRBD1 aligns across 7 bases. The CDR3 nucleotides read TGTGCCAGTAGTAGAAAGGAGACAGGGAACTACAATGAGCAGTTCTTC. This translates into CASSRKETGNYNEQFF.